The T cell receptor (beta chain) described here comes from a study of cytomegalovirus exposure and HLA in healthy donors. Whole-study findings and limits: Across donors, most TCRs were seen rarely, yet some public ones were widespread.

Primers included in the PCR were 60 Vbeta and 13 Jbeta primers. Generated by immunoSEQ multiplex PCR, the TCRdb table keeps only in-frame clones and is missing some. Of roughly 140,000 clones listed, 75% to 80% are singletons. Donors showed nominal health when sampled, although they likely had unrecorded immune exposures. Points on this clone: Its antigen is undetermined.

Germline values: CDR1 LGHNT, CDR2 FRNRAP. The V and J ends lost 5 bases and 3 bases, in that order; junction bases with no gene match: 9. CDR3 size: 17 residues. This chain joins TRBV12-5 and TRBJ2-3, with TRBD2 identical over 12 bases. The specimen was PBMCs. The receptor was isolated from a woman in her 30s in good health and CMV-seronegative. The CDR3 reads CASGPSTSGGWTDTQYF. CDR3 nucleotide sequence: TGTGCTAGTGGTCCGTCGACTAGCGGGGGTTGGACAGATACGCAGTATTTT.